This TCR beta chain was observed in a study of blood T cell repertoires in COVID-19. In the original workflow: Amplification from reference gene primers served as the basis for estimated nucleated cell counts. This table comes from immunoSEQ multiplex PCR, and its TCRdb copy is limited to in-frame clones, with some not included. V and J calls and clone size are as listed in that table; D and trimming were resolved from the DNA. This sample has some 150,000 clones, with 80% to 85% found just once. V gave up 3 bases and J gave up 4 bases, with 9 bases separating them. The germline gives CDR1 LGHNA, CDR2 YNFKEQ. The CDR3 contains 14 residues.

The J gene is TRBJ2-2, the V gene TRBV4-2, with D perhaps TRBD1 (5 bases). The sequenced sample consisted of peripheral blood. This clonotype originated in a human donor in a cohort sampled during active COVID-19. This CDR3 reads CASSQSTATGELFF. CDR3 sequence (DNA): TGTGCCAGCAGCCAGTCGACAGCCACCGGGGAGCTGTTTTTT.